The next 11 T cell receptor beta chains were all read from a single sample in a study of blood T cell repertoires in COVID-19. Data came from immunoSEQ multiplex PCR; TCRdb stores just in-frame clones and leaves some out. The repertoire holds about 70,000 clones, with about nine tenths as singletons. Sequenced material: peripheral blood. The source of these receptors is a young woman with acute or convalescent COVID-19.

The gene calls are TRBV5-1 and TRBJ2-7; D might be TRBD2 (6 bases). Germline values: CDR1 SGHRS, CDR2 YFSETQ. V gave up 1 base and J gave up 2 bases, with 13 bases separating them. CDR3 length: 15 residues. The CDR3 bases are TGCGCCAGCAGCTTGTCAACTAGCCCAACCTACGAGCAGTACTTC. Translating gives CASSLSTSPTYEQYF. Together with reference TRBV5-1 and TRBJ2-7, the CDR3 gives the full variable domain: KAGVTQTPRYLIKTRGQQVTLSCSPISGHRSVSWYQQTPGQGLQFLFEYFSETQRNKGNFPGRFSGRQFSNSRSEMNVSTLELGDSALYLCASSLSTSPTYEQYFGPGTRLTVT.

The chain combines TRBV20-1 with TRBJ2-1; D may be TRBD2 (6 bases). Germline V gene lookup returns CDR1 DFQATT and CDR2 SNEGSKA (reference sequence). V was clipped by 2 bases and J by 14 bases, with 13 bases between them. This CDR3 comprises 11 residues. The CDR3 is CSARLPSVEFF. The CDR3 DNA is TGCAGTGCTAGACTCCCTAGCGTGGAGTTCTTC.

The rearrangement joins TRBV6-5 to TRBJ2-1; TRBD2 matches 12 bases. Germline V CDR1 and CDR2: MNHEY, SVGAGI. V shed 6 bases and J 5 bases; nucleotides not matched to a gene: 5. The CDR3 has 15 residues. The CDR3 here is CASSLAGGIDNEQFF. The CDR3 nucleotides are TGTGCCAGCAGCCTAGCGGGAGGGATCGACAATGAGCAGTTCTTC.

This clone was detected once. The rearrangement joins TRBV6-2 or TRBV6-3 to TRBJ2-7, with 7 bases identical to TRBD2. Per the germline V gene, CDR1 is MNHEY and CDR2 is SVGEGT. V shed 0 bases and J 2 bases; nucleotides not matched to a gene: 10. The CDR3 is made up of 17 amino acids. In nucleotides, the CDR3 is TGTGCCAGCAGTTACTCTTTTGGCCTAGCGGACACCTACGAGCAGTACTTC. The encoded protein is CASSYSFGLADTYEQYF.

The rearrangement joins TRBV27 to TRBJ1-2; 9 nucleotides match TRBD1. This CDR3 is built from 13 residues. The ends lost 5 bases at V and 7 bases at J; junction bases unmatched: 5. Germline CDR1 MNHEY, CDR2 SMNVEV (reference sequence). CDR3 nucleotide sequence: TGTGCCAGCAGTCAACAGGGGGCTGGTGGCTACACCTTC. Translating gives CASSQQGAGGYTF.

This chain links TRBV29-1 with TRBJ1-2; a possible D gene is TRBD1 (5 bases). With 4 bases removed from V and 7 bases from J, the gap between germline ends came to 16 bases. The CDR3 sequence is 13 residues long. Germline V gene sequence: CDR1 SQVTM, CDR2 ANQGSEA. CDR3 DNA sequence: TGCAGCGTTGTTGACAGACCCCCTTTTGGCTACACCTTC. This translates into CSVVDRPPFGYTF.

This chain joins TRBV5-1 and TRBJ2-3; D call uncertain. V dropped 4 bases and J dropped 6 bases, with 18 bases sitting between them. This CDR3 has 15 amino acids. CDR1 SGHRS and CDR2 YFSETQ come from the germline V gene. In DNA, the CDR3 is TGCGCCAGCAGCCTGGAATTCCCGAGTGTGGATACGCAGTATTTT. It encodes CASSLEFPSVDTQYF.

J is TRBJ1-5 and V is TRBV7-2; 7 bases map to TRBD1. V dropped 5 bases and J dropped 3; count of bases not matched to a gene: 7. Germline V gene sequence: CDR1 SGHTA, CDR2 FQGNSA. The CDR3 covers 15 residues. CDR3 region: CASSERQGNNQPQHF. CDR3 DNA: TGTGCCAGCAGCGAAAGACAGGGAAACAATCAGCCCCAGCATTTT.

This chain joins TRBV27 and TRBJ2-7; 11 positions match TRBD2. CDR3 length equals 18 residues. Unmatched junction bases numbered 13, after V lost 4 bases and J lost 2 bases. The germline V gene has CDR1 MNHEY and CDR2 SMNVEV (reference sequence). The CDR3 sequence: CASSSPTSGKRGPYEQYF. Written as DNA, the CDR3 is TGTGCCAGCAGTTCCCCGACTAGCGGGAAAAGGGGCCCCTACGAGCAGTACTTC.

The chain has TRBV6-2 or TRBV6-3 and TRBJ1-3; 7 bases match TRBD1. Germline lookup yields CDR1 MNHEY and CDR2 SVGEGT. This CDR3 contains 16 residues. Losses at the gene ends were 5 bases for V and 1 base for J; bases not matched to a gene: 8. CDR3 region: CASSPARGSSGNTIYF. The CDR3 DNA sequence: TGTGCCAGCAGTCCCGCCAGGGGGTCGTCTGGAAACACCATATATTTT.

The CDR3 loop is CASSTGGDYGYTF. In nucleotides, the CDR3 is TGTGCCAGTAGTACAGGGGGCGACTATGGCTACACCTTC. The rearrangement uses TRBV19 and TRBJ1-2; 8 bases fit TRBD1. This CDR3 has 13 amino acids. Germline CDR1 is LNHDA and CDR2 is SQIVND (reference sequence). The J segment lost 3 bases and the V segment lost 4 bases, leaving 1 base of the junction unmatched.